This is a list of T cell receptor beta chains from one sample in a study of T cells in Graves' hyperthyroidism and ophthalmopathy. Via MiXCR, TCRdb re-called the multiplex PCR reads, giving one row per CDR3 protein. The sample has 340,000 or so distinct CDR3 sequences; 15% to 20% are singletons. Sequencing was carried out using blood. These receptors were collected from a woman aged 45-60 years with Graves' hyperthyroidism. Each CDR3 is given with its conserved first and last residue. D genes are given only for firm matches. For some rows the clone size is stated as once, few or many, or as a class when expanded; others skip it.

>many|TRBV12-3/TRBV12-4|TRBJ2-7|TRBD1|14
TGTGCCAGCAGCCCTGACAGGGCCTCCTACGAGCAGTACTTC
CASSPDRASYEQYF
>few|TRBV27|TRBJ1-2|TRBD1|14
TGTGCCAGCAGTAAACGGACAGGTCTGAATGGCTACACCTTC
CASSKRTGLNGYTF
>.|TRBV19|TRBJ1-1|TRBD1|16
TGTGCCAGTAGTGGGAGACAGGGGGATAAGAACACTGAAGCTTTCTTT
CASSGRQGDKNTEAFF
>.|TRBV12-3/TRBV12-4|TRBJ1-6|TRBD1|15
TGTGCCAGCAGTCAGCAGGGGGCCGATAATTCACCCCTCCACTTT
CASSQQGADNSPLHF
>.|TRBV5-1|TRBJ1-1|.|14
TGCGCCAGCAGCTCCCGGGACGGGTTCGCTGAAGCTTTCTTT
CASSSRDGFAEAFF
>many|TRBV27|TRBJ2-5|TRBD2|13
TGTGCCAGCGGACTAGCGGCACCAGAGACCCAGTACTTC
CASGLAAPETQYF
>.|TRBV6-1|TRBJ2-5|TRBD2|16
TGTGCCAGCACCTTGGGACTAGCGGGAGGGCCGGAGACCCAGTACTTC
CASTLGLAGGPETQYF
>.|TRBV27|TRBJ2-1|.|14
TGTGCCAGCAGTTTTGTAGGGAACTACAATGAGCAGTTCTTC
CASSFVGNYNEQFF
>.|TRBV19|TRBJ1-4|.|12
TGTGCCAGTAGTCCTGCTAATGAAAAACTGTTTTTT
CASSPANEKLFF
>.|TRBV4-1|TRBJ2-3|TRBD2|17
TGCGCCAGCAGCCAAGGTCCACTAGCGGCTAGCACAGATACGCAGTATTTT
CASSQGPLAASTDTQYF
>many|TRBV20-1|TRBJ1-2|TRBD1|14
TGCAGTGCTAGAGCACCCGGGACAGCGGAAGGCTACACCTTC
CSARAPGTAEGYTF
>many|TRBV5-1|TRBJ2-7|.|14
TGCGCCAGCAGCTTGGGACAGGACTCCTACGAGCAGTACTTC
CASSLGQDSYEQYF
>.|TRBV9|TRBJ2-3|TRBD2|17
TGTGCCAGCAGCGTAGATCGGTCTAGCGGGAGGTCAGATACGCAGTATTTT
CASSVDRSSGRSDTQYF
>many|TRBV28|TRBJ1-4|TRBD1|14
TGTGCCAGCAGCAGCGGACAGGGGACTGAAAAACTGTTTTTT
CASSSGQGTEKLFF
>few|TRBV7-9|TRBJ1-4|.|13
TGTGCCAGCAGCCCACGGCCCAATGAAAAACTGTTTTTT
CASSPRPNEKLFF
>.|TRBV29-1|TRBJ2-5|.|12
TGCAGCGGGGGGGGCCATCAAGAGACCCAGTACTTC
CSGGGHQETQYF
>many|TRBV20-1|TRBJ1-2|TRBD1|16
TGCAGTGCTGCCGGGACAGGGTTATCTGGGATCTATGGCTACACCTTC
CSAAGTGLSGIYGYTF
>.|TRBV6-2/TRBV6-3|TRBJ1-5|TRBD1|16
TGTGCCAGCAGTCGGACAGGCTGGGATAGCAATCAGCCCCAGCATTTT
CASSRTGWDSNQPQHF
>many|TRBV20-1|TRBJ2-1|TRBD2|14
TGCAGTGCTAGAGAGGGCGGGGGTCACAATGAGCAGTTCTTC
CSAREGGGHNEQFF
>many|TRBV12-3/TRBV12-4|TRBJ1-3|.|15
TGTGCCAGCAGTTTAGAGGGAGTCTCTGGAAACACCATATATTTT
CASSLEGVSGNTIYF
>many|TRBV7-3|TRBJ2-1|TRBD2|15
TGTGCCAGCAGCTTAGCGGGAGGGCTGTCGGATGAGCAGTTCTTC
CASSLAGGLSDEQFF
>few|TRBV14|TRBJ1-6|.|12
TGTGCCAGCAGCCGGCTAAATTCACCCCTCCACTTT
CASSRLNSPLHF
>many|TRBV18|TRBJ2-1|.|14
TGTGCCAGCTCACCTACCCGGACGGCACGGGAGCAGTTCTTC
CASSPTRTAREQFF
>few|TRBV7-8|TRBJ1-4|.|16
TGTGCCAGCAGCTATAAGACAGCGGCCGTTGGTGAAAAACTGTTTTTT
CASSYKTAAVGEKLFF
>many|TRBV3-1|TRBJ2-3|.|14
TGTGCCAGCAGCCCGTTGAGAGGCACAGATACGCAGTATTTT
CASSPLRGTDTQYF
>.|TRBV11-2|TRBJ2-3|TRBD2|16
TGTGCCAGCAGCTTGGCGGGGGGGGGGAGCACAGATACGCAGTATTTT
CASSLAGGGSTDTQYF
>many|TRBV6-5|TRBJ2-5|.|14
TGTGCCAGCAGTTACTCGGTGACGGACGAGACCCAGTACTTC
CASSYSVTDETQYF
>.|TRBV11-2|TRBJ2-3|TRBD2|13
TGTGCCAGCAGCTTAGTCGGGGGGGGTACGCAGTATTTT
CASSLVGGGTQYF
>many|TRBV7-3|TRBJ2-2|TRBD2|16
TGTGCCAGCAGCCCAGGACTAGCGGGGAACACCGGGGAGCTGTTTTTT
CASSPGLAGNTGELFF
>.|TRBV12-3/TRBV12-4|TRBJ2-2|.|14
TGTGCCAGCACCAAGCTCGCTTCCACCGGGGAGCTGTTTTTT
CASTKLASTGELFF
>.|TRBV20-1|TRBJ2-7|TRBD2|13
TGCAGTGCCCGCCCTAGCGGGAGCTACGAGCAGTACTTC
CSARPSGSYEQYF
>.|TRBV13|TRBJ1-2|TRBD1|14
TGTGCCAGCAGCTCATCGACAGGGGTCTATGGCTACACCTTC
CASSSSTGVYGYTF
>.|TRBV10-2|TRBJ1-5|.|12
TGCGCCAGCAGGGCAGGTAATCAGCCCCAGCATTTT
CASRAGNQPQHF
>few|TRBV20-1|TRBJ2-1|TRBD2|15
TGCAGTGCTAGGCATACTAGCGGCTCCTACAATGAGCAGTTCTTC
CSARHTSGSYNEQFF
>.|TRBV10-1|TRBJ2-1|TRBD2|17
TGCGCCAGCAGTGAGCAATTAGCGGGGGACCCCTACAATGAGCAGTTCTTC
CASSEQLAGDPYNEQFF
>.|TRBV7-8|TRBJ2-7|.|14
TGTGCCAGCAGTGCCCCAGCGGGTACCTACGAGCAGTACTTC
CASSAPAGTYEQYF
>.|TRBV30|TRBJ2-1|.|14
TGTGCCTGGACCCGCGGAGGGGCCTACAATGAGCAGTTCTTC
CAWTRGGAYNEQFF
>many|TRBV28|TRBJ2-7|.|16
TGTGCCAGCAGTTTCCATCTCGGACTCCTAACCTACGAGCAGTACTTC
CASSFHLGLLTYEQYF
>.|TRBV25-1|TRBJ1-6|TRBD1|15
TGTGCCAGCAGTGGGGGGACAGCCCTTAGTTCACCCCTCCACTTT
CASSGGTALSSPLHF
>.|TRBV19|TRBJ2-1|.|13
TGTGCCACCACTTCGGACAGTAGGAATGAGCAGTTCTTC
CATTSDSRNEQFF
>.|TRBV15|TRBJ1-4|.|16
TGTGCCACCAGCAGAGATGGGGGAGATCGGGGTGAAAAACTGTTTTTT
CATSRDGGDRGEKLFF
>.|TRBV19|TRBJ1-4|.|13
TGTGCCAGTTTAGGAGCAACTAATGAAAAACTGTTTTTT
CASLGATNEKLFF
>.|TRBV12-3/TRBV12-4|TRBJ1-2|TRBD1|12
TGCGCCGCGGGACAGGGGGCGCGGGGCTACACCTTC
CAAGQGARGYTF
>.|TRBV20-1|TRBJ1-1|.|11
TGCAGTGCTGTGAGAGGGACTGAAGCTTTCTTT
CSAVRGTEAFF
>many|TRBV28|TRBJ2-6|.|16
TGTGCCAGCAGGAGGCCCGACAGCGCAGGGGCCAACGTCCTGACTTTC
CASRRPDSAGANVLTF
>.|TRBV6-2/TRBV6-3|TRBJ1-2|TRBD1|15
TGTGCCAGCAGTGCTTCAGGGGGCGCAGGGGATGGCTACACCTTC
CASSASGGAGDGYTF
>many|TRBV2|TRBJ2-1|.|14
TGTGCCAGCATACGGGTCGATCCAAGGGGTGAGCAGTTCTTC
CASIRVDPRGEQFF
>many|TRBV11-2|TRBJ2-2|TRBD2|13
TGTGCCAGCAGCGCGACTAGCCATCGGGAGCTGTTTTTT
CASSATSHRELFF
>.|TRBV10-3|TRBJ1-1|.|13
TGTGCCATCAGTGCCCCGACATATCCTGAAGCTTTCTTT
CAISAPTYPEAFF
>.|TRBV11-2|TRBJ1-2|TRBD1|19
TGTGCCAGCAGCGCCCAGCCCGGGACAGGGAATTATAGGGATGATGGCTACACCTTC
CASSAQPGTGNYRDDGYTF
>many|TRBV6-1|TRBJ2-1|TRBD2|15
TGTGCCAGCAGTTCCGGGGGGTCGCGGGTCAATGAGCAGTTCTTC
CASSSGGSRVNEQFF
>.|TRBV4-2|TRBJ2-5|TRBD2|17
TGTGCCAGCAGCCAAGATCACTCTAGCGGCCGAAAAGAGGCCCAGTACTTC
CASSQDHSSGRKEAQYF
>few|TRBV6-1|TRBJ2-5|.|13
TGTGCCAGCAGACGGGGGATGGGGGAGACCCAGTACTTC
CASRRGMGETQYF
>few|TRBV11-2|TRBJ1-6|TRBD1|14
TGTGCCAGCAGCTCCGGGACAGGGGGCGACATCCTCCACTTT
CASSSGTGGDILHF
>.|TRBV6-1|TRBJ2-7|TRBD1|15
TGTGCCAGCAGCCCAGACAGGGAACACACGGGGGAGCAGTACTTC
CASSPDREHTGEQYF